Sequencing of this T cell receptor (beta chain) was carried out in a study of blood T cell repertoires in COVID-19. The CDR3 consists of 13 residues. V was trimmed by 8 bases and J by 4 bases, leaving 12 bases between them. Assay used: immunoSEQ multiplex PCR; TCRdb lists only in-frame clones, some missing. The sample consists of 13,000 or so clones, approximately 87% of them appearing once. This sequence originates from a man in his forties or fifties with active or convalescent COVID-19. The sequenced sample consisted of peripheral blood. This chain connects TRBV12-3 or TRBV12-4 to TRBJ1-5; perhaps TRBD1 as D (5 bases). CDR3 sequence reads: CASVGGGNQPQHF. CDR3 coding DNA: TGTGCCAGCGTTGGGGGGGGGAATCAGCCCCAGCATTTT.